Included here is one T cell receptor (beta chain) sequence, with context. What it binds is not known. The record originates from a study of cytomegalovirus exposure and HLA in healthy donors. The study's findings and limits: Later analysis showed most CMV-associated TCR beta chains appearing HLA-restricted. Clonal expansion, a later analysis showed, was greater in HLA-associated TCR beta chains than in equally common others. Across HLA loci, a later analysis found differing TCR association rates, with DRB1 most and HLA-C fewest.

PCR involved 60 Vbeta and 13 Jbeta primers. Authors' methods: Approximately 10 million shared chains were among around 80 million unique TCR beta chains counted in a later analysis. Clones were read by immunoSEQ multiplex PCR, and TCRdb kept only the in-frame ones, dropping some. V and J calls and clone size are as listed in that table; D and trimming were resolved from the DNA. The sample consists of about 130,000 clones, roughly four fifths of them appearing once. The origin of this receptor is a man aged 30-40 years in good health and CMV-seronegative. Material: PBMCs.

CDR3 DNA sequence: TGTGCCAGCAGTTTACAGGGAGCAACTAATGAAAAACTGTTTTTT. This translates into CASSLQGATNEKLFF. This sequence joins TRBV6-5 and TRBJ1-4; TRBD1 might be the D (6 bases). The CDR3 length is 15 residues. Deletions cut 4 bases from V and 0 bases from J, with 9 bases between. Germline V gene lookup returns CDR1 MNHEY and CDR2 SVGAGI.